This T cell receptor beta chain was sequenced during a study of somatic mutations in cytotoxic T cells in rheumatoid arthritis. In the study overall: At nearly 100% purity, some V beta antibody-stained T-cell populations were flow-sorted, and these included V beta1+ cells that were sequenced for TCRB. Study-wide findings and caveats: The targets (antigens) of the expanded CD8+ clones were not known. In about an eighth of the roughly 65 patients, the largest CD8+ clone exceeded 20% of CD8+ cells.

V was cut by 4 bases and J by 3 bases, with 7 bases left in between. CDR1 is MNHEY, CDR2 SMNVEV, per germline (reference sequence). This CDR3 is built from 12 residues. Points on this clone: Its antigen is still unknown. This CDR3 is also generated by other DNA sequences in the sample.

Positive magnetic bead selection separated CD4+ and CD8+ cells, and flow cytometry confirmed purity. Clones were sequenced by immunoSEQ multiplex PCR, and TCRdb holds only the in-frame ones, with some missing. The repertoire has tens of thousands of clones, more than 80% of them found once; the top ten carry about 3.4%. This sequence originates from a man in his forties or fifties in good health. The chain is built from TRBV27 and TRBJ2-7; D is ambiguous. Sequenced sample: CD8+ T cells sorted from blood. Here the CDR3 DNA reads TGTGCCAGCAGTTCGCCTAGCTACGAGCAGTACTTC. Protein sequence: CASSSPSYEQYF.